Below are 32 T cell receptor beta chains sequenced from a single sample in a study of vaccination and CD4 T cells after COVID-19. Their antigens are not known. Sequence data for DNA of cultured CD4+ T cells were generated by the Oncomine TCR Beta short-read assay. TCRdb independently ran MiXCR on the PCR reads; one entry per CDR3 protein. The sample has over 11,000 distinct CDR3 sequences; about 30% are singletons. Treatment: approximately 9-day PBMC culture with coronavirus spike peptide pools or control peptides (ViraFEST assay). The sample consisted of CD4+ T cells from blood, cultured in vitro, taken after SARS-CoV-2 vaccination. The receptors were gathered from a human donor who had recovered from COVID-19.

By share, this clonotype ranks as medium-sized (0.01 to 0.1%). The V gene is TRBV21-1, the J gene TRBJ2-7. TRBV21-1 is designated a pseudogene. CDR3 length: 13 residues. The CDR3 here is CASTSRPPYEQYF. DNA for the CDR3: TGTGCCAGCACCTCTAGGCCGCCCTACGAGCAGTACTTC.

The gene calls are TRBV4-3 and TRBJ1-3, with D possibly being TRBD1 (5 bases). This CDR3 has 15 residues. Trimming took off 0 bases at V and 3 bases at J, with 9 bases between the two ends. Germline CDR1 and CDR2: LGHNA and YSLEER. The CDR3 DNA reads TGCGCCAGCAGCCAAGATCTGGGGGATGGAAACACCATATATTTT. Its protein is CASSQDLGDGNTIYF.

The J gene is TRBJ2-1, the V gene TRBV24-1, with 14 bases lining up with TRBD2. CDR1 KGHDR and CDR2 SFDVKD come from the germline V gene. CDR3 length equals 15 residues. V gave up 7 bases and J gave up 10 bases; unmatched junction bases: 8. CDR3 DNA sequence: TGTGCCACCAGAGGGACTAGCGGGAGTTCGTTCGAGCAGTTCTTC. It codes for CATRGTSGSSFEQFF.

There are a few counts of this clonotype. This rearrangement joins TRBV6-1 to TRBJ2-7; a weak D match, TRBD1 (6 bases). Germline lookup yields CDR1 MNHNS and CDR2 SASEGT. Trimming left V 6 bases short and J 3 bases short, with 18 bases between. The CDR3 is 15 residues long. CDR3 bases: TGTGCCAGCAGCCAATACAGGGTTCCCAACTACGAGCAGTACTTC. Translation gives CASSQYRVPNYEQYF.

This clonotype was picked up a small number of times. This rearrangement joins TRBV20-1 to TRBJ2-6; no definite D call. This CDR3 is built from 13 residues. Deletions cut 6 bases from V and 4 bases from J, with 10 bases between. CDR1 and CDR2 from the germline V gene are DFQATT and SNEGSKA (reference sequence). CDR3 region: CSAINSGANVLTF. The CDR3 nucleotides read TGCAGTGCCATCAACTCAGGGGCCAACGTCCTGACTTTC.

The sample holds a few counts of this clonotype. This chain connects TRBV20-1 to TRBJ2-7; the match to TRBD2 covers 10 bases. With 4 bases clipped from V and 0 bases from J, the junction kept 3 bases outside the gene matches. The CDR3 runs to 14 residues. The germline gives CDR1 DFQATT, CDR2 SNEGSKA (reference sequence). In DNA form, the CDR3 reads TGCAGTGCTAAGAGCGGGAGGGTCTCCTACGAGCAGTACTTC. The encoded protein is CSAKSGRVSYEQYF.

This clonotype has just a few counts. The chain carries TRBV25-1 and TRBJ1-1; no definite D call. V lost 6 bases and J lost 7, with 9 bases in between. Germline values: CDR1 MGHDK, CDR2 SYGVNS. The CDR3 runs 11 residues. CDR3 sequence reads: CASRTGNEAFF. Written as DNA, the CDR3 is TGTGCCAGCAGGACCGGGAATGAAGCTTTCTTT.

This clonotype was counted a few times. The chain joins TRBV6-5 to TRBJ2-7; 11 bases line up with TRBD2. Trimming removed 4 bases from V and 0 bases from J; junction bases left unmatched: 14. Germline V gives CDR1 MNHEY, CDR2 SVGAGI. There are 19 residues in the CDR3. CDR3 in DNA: TGTGCCAGCAGTTCCCCACAAGGTAGCGGGAGGGCAAGCTCCTACGAGCAGTACTTC. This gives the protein CASSSPQGSGRASSYEQYF.

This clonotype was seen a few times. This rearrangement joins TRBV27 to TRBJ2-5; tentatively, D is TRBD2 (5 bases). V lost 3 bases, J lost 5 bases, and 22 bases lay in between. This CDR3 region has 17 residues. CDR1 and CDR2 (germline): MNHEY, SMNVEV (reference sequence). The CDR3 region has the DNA TGTGCCAGCAGTTTGTCCTTTATCGGTTATCCTAGCGAGACCCAGTACTTC. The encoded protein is CASSLSFIGYPSETQYF.

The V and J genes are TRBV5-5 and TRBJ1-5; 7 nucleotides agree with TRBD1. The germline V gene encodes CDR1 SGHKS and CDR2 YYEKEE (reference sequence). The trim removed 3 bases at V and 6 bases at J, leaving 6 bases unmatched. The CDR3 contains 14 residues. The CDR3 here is CASSSYRGGQPQHF. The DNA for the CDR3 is TGTGCCAGCAGCTCATACAGGGGAGGTCAGCCCCAGCATTTT.

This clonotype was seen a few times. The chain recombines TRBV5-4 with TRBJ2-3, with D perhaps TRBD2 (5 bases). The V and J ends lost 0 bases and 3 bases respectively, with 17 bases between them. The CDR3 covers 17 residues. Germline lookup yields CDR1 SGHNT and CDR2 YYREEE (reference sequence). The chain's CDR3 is CASSLVLRPGMTDTQYF. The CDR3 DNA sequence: TGTGCCAGCAGCTTGGTATTGCGGCCGGGAATGACAGATACGCAGTATTTT.

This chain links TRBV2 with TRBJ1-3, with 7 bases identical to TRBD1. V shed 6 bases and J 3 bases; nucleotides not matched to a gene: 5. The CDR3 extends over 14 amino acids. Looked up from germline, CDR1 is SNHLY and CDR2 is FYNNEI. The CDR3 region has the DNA TGTGCCAGCAGGGAAAGGGACAGTGGAAACACCATATATTTT. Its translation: CASRERDSGNTIYF.

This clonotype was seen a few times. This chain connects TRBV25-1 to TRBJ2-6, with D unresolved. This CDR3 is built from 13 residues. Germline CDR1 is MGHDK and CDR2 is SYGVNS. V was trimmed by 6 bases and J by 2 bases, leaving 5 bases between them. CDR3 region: CASRPTGANVLTF. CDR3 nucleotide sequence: TGTGCCAGCAGGCCTACTGGGGCCAACGTCCTGACTTTC.

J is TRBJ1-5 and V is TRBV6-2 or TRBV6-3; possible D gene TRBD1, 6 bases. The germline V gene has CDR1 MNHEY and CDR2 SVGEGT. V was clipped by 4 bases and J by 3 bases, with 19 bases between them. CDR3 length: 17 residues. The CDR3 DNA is TGTGCCAGCAGTTTTCCAATCGTAGGGGGTGACAATCAGCCCCAGCATTTT. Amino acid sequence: CASSFPIVGGDNQPQHF.

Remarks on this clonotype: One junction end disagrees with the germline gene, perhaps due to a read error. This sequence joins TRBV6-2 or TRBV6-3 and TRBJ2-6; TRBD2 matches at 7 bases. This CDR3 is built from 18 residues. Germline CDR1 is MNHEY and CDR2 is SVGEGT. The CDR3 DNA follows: TGTGCCGGCAGTTATAGGGCGGCGGGAGAGGCTGGGGCCAACGTCCTGACTTTC. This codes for CAGSYRAAGEAGANVLTF.

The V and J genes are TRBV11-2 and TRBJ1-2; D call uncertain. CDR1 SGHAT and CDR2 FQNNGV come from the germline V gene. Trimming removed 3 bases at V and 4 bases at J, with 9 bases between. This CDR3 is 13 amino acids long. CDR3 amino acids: CASSFVNLYGYTF. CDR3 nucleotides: TGTGCCAGCAGCTTCGTCAACCTCTATGGCTACACCTTC. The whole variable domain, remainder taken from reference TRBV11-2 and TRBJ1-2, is EAGVAQSPRYKIIEKRQSVAFWCNPISGHATLYWYQQILGQGPKLLIQFQNNGVVDDSQLPKDRFSAERLKGVDSTLKIQPAKLEDSAVYLCASSFVNLYGYTFGSGTRLTVV.

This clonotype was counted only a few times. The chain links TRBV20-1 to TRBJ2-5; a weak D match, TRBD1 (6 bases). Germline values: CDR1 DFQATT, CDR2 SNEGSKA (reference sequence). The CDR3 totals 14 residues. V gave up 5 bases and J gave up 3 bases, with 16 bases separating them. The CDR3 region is CSARRDRLEETQYF. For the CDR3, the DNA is TGCAGTGCTCGCCGCGACAGGTTGGAAGAGACCCAGTACTTC.

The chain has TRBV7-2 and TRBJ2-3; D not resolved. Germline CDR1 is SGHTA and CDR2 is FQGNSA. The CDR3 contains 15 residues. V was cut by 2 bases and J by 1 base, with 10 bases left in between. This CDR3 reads CASSLRRIGTDTQYF. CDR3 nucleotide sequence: TGTGCCAGCAGCTTACGGCGAATTGGCACAGATACGCAGTATTTT.

The CDR3 loop reads CASSRTGSSGANVLTF. The CDR3 DNA follows: TGTGCCAGCAGTCGGACAGGAAGCTCTGGGGCCAACGTCCTGACTTTC. The chain uses TRBV6-4 and TRBJ2-6, with 7 bases matching TRBD1. The germline V gene has CDR1 MRHNA and CDR2 SNTAGT. Losses at the gene ends were 5 bases for V and 0 bases for J; bases not matched to a gene: 4. The CDR3 contains 16 residues.

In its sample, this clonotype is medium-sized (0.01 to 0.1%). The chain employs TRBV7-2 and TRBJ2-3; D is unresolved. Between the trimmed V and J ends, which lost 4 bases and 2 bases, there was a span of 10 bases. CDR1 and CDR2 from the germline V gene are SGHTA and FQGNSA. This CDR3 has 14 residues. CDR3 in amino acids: CASSSHYFTDTQYF. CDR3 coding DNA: TGTGCCAGCAGCTCACACTATTTCACAGATACGCAGTATTTT.

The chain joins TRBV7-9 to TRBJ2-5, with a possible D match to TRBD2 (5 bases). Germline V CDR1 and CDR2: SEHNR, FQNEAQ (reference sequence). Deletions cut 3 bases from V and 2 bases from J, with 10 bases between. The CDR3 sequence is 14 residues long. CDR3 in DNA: TGTGCCAGCAGCTTGGGAGCTGGGCAAGAGACCCAGTACTTC. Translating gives CASSLGAGQETQYF.

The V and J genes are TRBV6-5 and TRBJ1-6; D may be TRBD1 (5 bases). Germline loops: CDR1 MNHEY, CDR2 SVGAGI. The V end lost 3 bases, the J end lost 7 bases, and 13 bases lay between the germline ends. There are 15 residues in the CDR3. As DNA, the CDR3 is TGTGCCAGCAGTTATATGGCAGGGAAAAATTCACCCCTCCACTTT. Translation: CASSYMAGKNSPLHF.

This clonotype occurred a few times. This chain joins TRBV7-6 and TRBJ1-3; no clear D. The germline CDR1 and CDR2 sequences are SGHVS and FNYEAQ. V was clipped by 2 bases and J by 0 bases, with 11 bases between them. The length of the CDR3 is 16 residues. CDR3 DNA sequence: TGTGCCAGCAGCTTAATCCCGGAACCCTCTGGAAACACCATATATTTT. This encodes CASSLIPEPSGNTIYF. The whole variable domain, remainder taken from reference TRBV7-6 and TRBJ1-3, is GAGVSQSPRYKVTKRGQDVALRCDPISGHVSLYWYRQALGQGPEFLTYFNYEAQQDKSGLPNDRFSAERPEGSISTLTIQRTEQRDSAMYRCASSLIPEPSGNTIYFGEGSWLTVV.

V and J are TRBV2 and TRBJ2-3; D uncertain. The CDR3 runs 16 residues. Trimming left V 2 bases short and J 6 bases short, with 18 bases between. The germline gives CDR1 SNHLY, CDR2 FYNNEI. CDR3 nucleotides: TGTGCCAGCAGTGAAACCACGGAGATCGGTTCGGATACGCAGTATTTT. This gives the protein CASSETTEIGSDTQYF.

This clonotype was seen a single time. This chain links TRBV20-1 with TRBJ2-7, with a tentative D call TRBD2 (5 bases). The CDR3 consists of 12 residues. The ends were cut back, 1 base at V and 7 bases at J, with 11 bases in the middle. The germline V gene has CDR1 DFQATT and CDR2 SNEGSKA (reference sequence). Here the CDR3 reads CSARGGLGEQYF. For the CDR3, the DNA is TGCAGTGCTAGAGGAGGGCTGGGGGAGCAGTACTTC.

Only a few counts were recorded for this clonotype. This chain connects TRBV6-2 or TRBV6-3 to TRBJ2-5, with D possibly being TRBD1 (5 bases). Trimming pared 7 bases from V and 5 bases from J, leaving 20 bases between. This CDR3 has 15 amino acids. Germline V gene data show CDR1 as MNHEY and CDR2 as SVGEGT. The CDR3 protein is CASKSTGRIAETQYF. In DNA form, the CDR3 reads TGTGCCAGCAAATCTACAGGACGCATCGCGGAGACCCAGTACTTC.

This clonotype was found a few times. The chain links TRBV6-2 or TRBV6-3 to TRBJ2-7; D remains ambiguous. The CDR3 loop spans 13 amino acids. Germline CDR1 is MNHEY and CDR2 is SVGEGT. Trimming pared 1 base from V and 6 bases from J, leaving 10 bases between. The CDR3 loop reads CASSYYNMVEQYF. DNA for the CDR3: TGTGCCAGCAGTTACTATAACATGGTCGAGCAGTACTTC.

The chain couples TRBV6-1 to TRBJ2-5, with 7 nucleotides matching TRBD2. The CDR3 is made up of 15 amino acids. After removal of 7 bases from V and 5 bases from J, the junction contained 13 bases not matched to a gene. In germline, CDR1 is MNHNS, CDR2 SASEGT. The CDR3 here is CASTPWGRVGETQYF. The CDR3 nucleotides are TGTGCCAGCACTCCCTGGGGGAGGGTTGGGGAGACCCAGTACTTC.

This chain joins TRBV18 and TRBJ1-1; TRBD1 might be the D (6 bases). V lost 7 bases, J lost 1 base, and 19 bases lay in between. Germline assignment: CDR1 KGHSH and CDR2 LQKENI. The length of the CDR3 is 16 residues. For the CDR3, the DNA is TGTGCCAGCTTAGATCACCTCGGACAGTCGAACACTGAAGCTTTCTTT. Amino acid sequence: CASLDHLGQSNTEAFF. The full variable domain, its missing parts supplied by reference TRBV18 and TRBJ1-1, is NAGVMQNPRHLVRRRGQEARLRCSPMKGHSHVYWYRQLPEEGLKFMVYLQKENIIDESGMPKERFSAEFPKEGPSILRIQQVVRGDSAAYFCASLDHLGQSNTEAFFGQGTRLTVV.

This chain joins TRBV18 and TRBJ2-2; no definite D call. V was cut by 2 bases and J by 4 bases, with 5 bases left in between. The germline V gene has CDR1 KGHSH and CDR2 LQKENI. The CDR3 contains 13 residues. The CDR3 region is CASSPVATGELFF. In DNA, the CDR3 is TGTGCCAGCTCACCAGTGGCCACCGGGGAGCTGTTTTTT.

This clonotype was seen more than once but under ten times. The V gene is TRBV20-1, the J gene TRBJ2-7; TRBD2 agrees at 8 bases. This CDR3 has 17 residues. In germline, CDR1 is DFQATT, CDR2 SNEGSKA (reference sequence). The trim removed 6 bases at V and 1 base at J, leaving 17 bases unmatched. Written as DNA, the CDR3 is TGCAGTGCGCCGGGGACTAGTACTGTGTGGGGATCCTACGAGCAGTACTTC. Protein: CSAPGTSTVWGSYEQYF.

The CDR3 loop is CASSLTKTFKGEAFF. The CDR3, as DNA: TGTGCCAGTAGTCTGACAAAGACATTCAAGGGTGAAGCTTTCTTT. V usage is TRBV19 and J usage is TRBJ1-1, with D hard to call. This CDR3 comprises 15 residues. V was shortened by 5 bases and J by 7 bases, with 20 bases between the two germline ends. From germline, CDR1 is LNHDA and CDR2 SQIVND (reference sequence).